Below are 4 T cell receptor beta chains sequenced from a single sample in a study of OX40 agonist ivuxolimab in advanced cancers. The method was immunoSEQ multiplex PCR; TCRdb's version includes in-frame clones alone and lacks a portion of them. The sample lists some 45,000 clones, 65% to 90% occurring once. The source was CD4+ or CD8+ T cells sorted from blood, collected in a trial of the OX40 agonist ivuxolimab. All receptors come from an adult with an advanced solid tumor such as melanoma, head and neck, liver or kidney cancer.

This clone came up a few times. This chain uses TRBV10-3 with TRBJ2-7, with 10 bases identical to TRBD1. This CDR3 has 14 residues. Unmatched junction bases numbered 3, after V lost 7 bases and J lost 0 bases. CDR1 ENHRY and CDR2 SYGVKD come from the germline V gene. The CDR3 sequence: CAIKGQGISYEQYF. The CDR3 DNA sequence: TGTGCCATCAAGGGACAGGGGATCTCCTACGAGCAGTACTTC.

The CDR3 region has the DNA TGCAGCGCCGGATTGGGACAGACTGGAAACACCATATATTTT. Translation gives CSAGLGQTGNTIYF. V gene TRBV29-1 combines with J gene TRBJ1-3, with 7 bases lining up with TRBD1. The germline gives CDR1 SQVTM, CDR2 ANQGSEA. This CDR3 region has 14 residues. J gave up 2 bases and V 7 bases, and 8 bases lay outside the gene matches.

J is TRBJ2-7 and V is TRBV7-9; TRBD2 matches at 8 bases. The CDR3 sequence is 13 residues long. Germline assignment: CDR1 SEHNR and CDR2 FQNEAQ (reference sequence). The J segment lost 2 bases and the V segment lost 5 bases, leaving 2 bases of the junction unmatched. The CDR3 region is CASSQRGTYEQYF. CDR3 coding DNA: TGTGCCAGCAGCCAGCGGGGGACCTACGAGCAGTACTTC.

V gene TRBV7-5 combines with J gene TRBJ2-6; the DNA was not used to check the table's D call, TRBD1. TRBV7-5 is recorded as a pseudogene. There are 15 residues in the CDR3. The CDR3 here is CARSPGRSGANVLTF. The CDR3 DNA reads as TGTGCCAGAAGCCCAGGGCGCTCTGGGGCCAACGTCCTGACTTTC.